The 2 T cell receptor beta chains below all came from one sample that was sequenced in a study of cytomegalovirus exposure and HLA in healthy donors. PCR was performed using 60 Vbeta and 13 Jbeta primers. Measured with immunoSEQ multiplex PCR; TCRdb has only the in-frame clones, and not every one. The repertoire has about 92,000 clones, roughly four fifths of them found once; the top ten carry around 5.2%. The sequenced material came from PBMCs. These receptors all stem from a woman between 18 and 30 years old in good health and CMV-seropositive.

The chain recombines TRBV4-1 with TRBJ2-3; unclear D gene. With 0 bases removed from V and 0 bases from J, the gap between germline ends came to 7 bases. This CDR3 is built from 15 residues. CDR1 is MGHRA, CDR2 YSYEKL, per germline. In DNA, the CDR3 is TGCGCCAGCAGCCAAGATGGCCTTAGCACAGATACGCAGTATTTT. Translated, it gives CASSQDGLSTDTQYF.

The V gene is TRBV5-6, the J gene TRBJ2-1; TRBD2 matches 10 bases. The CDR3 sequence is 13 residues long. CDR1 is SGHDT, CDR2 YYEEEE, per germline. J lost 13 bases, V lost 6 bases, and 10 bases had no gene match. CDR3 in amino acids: CASTNGLAGDQFF. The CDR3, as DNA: TGTGCCAGCACCAACGGCCTAGCGGGAGATCAGTTCTTC. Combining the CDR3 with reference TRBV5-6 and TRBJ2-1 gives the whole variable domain DAGVTQSPTHLIKTRGQQVTLRCSPKSGHDTVSWYQQALGQGPQFIFQYYEEEERQRGNFPDRFSGHQFPNYSSELNVNALLLGDSALYLCASTNGLAGDQFFGPGTRLTVL.